These 27 T cell receptor beta chains were sequenced from one sample in a study of siplizumab effects on memory and regulatory T cells (dated by TCRdb to about 2019). Preparation of the library involved the immunoSEQ multiplex PCR assay. TCRdb took over this immuneACCESS table, retaining in-frame rearrangements with V and J assigned. Such tables are incomplete; in checked studies, under half of the missing clones stem from an unresolved V gene, and the remainder is unexplained. The sample includes around 97,000 clones, with 85% to 95% observed a single time. Around 1.5% of the sample lies in the top ten. What was sequenced was non-Treg CD4+ T cells sorted from blood. Taken with the paper, the label for cell subset or site translates to: FACS-sorted unstimulated CD4+ non-regulatory T cells. The receptor source for this set is a human donor in good health.

V is TRBV9 and J is TRBJ2-1; 7 bases match TRBD2. Germline CDR1 and CDR2: SGDLS and YYNGEE. This CDR3 spans 18 amino acids. Losses at the gene ends were 6 bases for V and 8 bases for J; bases not matched to a gene: 23. The CDR3 sequence is CASTPNPGGTGGYYEQFF. DNA for the CDR3: TGTGCCAGCACTCCGAACCCCGGTGGGACGGGAGGTTATTATGAGCAGTTCTTC.

This chain connects TRBV9 to TRBJ2-6; D not certain. Germline V gene data show CDR1 as SGDLS and CDR2 as YYNGEE. The CDR3 loop spans 19 amino acids. V was clipped by 1 base and J by 0 bases, with 17 bases between them. The CDR3 DNA follows: TGTGCCAGCAGCGTAAACTCGGCAGCCCCATACTCTGGGGCCAACGTCCTGACTTTC. It is translated as CASSVNSAAPYSGANVLTF.

This clone was counted only a few times. The chain combines TRBV5-4 with TRBJ1-1, with D possibly TRBD1 on 5 matching bases. The CDR3 is 14 residues long. V was pared by 4 bases and J by 4 bases, with 14 bases between. CDR1 SGHNT and CDR2 YYREEE come from the germline V gene (reference sequence). The CDR3 sequence: CASSTDTLGTEAFF. CDR3 in DNA: TGTGCCAGCAGCACGGACACTTTAGGCACTGAAGCTTTCTTT. The full variable domain, with the rest looked up from reference TRBV5-4 and TRBJ1-1, is ETGVTQSPTHLIKTRGQQVTLRCSSQSGHNTVSWYQQALGQGPQFIFQYYREEENGRGNFPPRFSGLQFPNYSSELNVNALELDDSALYLCASSTDTLGTEAFFGQGTRLTVV.

V is TRBV29-1 and J is TRBJ2-7, with 11 bases fitting TRBD1. The CDR3 is made up of 14 amino acids. V was pared by 6 bases and J by 3 bases, with 7 bases of the junction left unmatched. Germline loops: CDR1 SQVTM, CDR2 ANQGSEA. The CDR3 bases are TGCAGCGTGGGGGCCGGGACAGGGGGCTACGAGCAGTACTTC. This encodes CSVGAGTGGYEQYF.

This chain connects TRBV28 to TRBJ2-2; D remains unclear. With 5 bases removed from V and 3 bases from J, the gap between germline ends came to 7 bases. The germline V gene encodes CDR1 MDHEN and CDR2 SYDVKM. This CDR3 comprises 13 residues. The CDR3 DNA follows: TGTGCCAGCAGTCAGTCGGACACCGGGGAGCTGTTTTTT. Translation: CASSQSDTGELFF.

J is TRBJ1-4 and V is TRBV5-4; D possibly corresponds to TRBD1 (5 bases). The CDR3 is made up of 15 amino acids. Trimming removed 4 bases at V and 3 bases at J, with 13 bases between. Germline V gene data show CDR1 as SGHNT and CDR2 as YYREEE (reference sequence). This CDR3 is CASSRPDRPNEKLFF. As DNA, the CDR3 is TGTGCCAGCAGCCGCCCCGACAGACCTAATGAAAAACTGTTTTTT.

The genes are TRBV12-5 and TRBJ2-3; possible D gene TRBD1, 6 bases. Trimming cost V 0 bases and J 2 bases, with 12 bases left between them. Germline V gene lookup returns CDR1 LGHNT and CDR2 FRNRAP. The CDR3 spans 16 residues. The CDR3 is CASGLVTGSPTDTQYF. As DNA, the CDR3 is TGTGCTAGTGGTTTGGTAACAGGGAGTCCCACAGATACGCAGTATTTT.

The J gene is TRBJ2-2, the V gene TRBV28; 8 positions agree with TRBD1. V dropped 6 bases and J dropped 5; count of bases not matched to a gene: 8. The CDR3 extends over 15 amino acids. Germline CDR1 is MDHEN and CDR2 is SYDVKM. The DNA of the CDR3 is TGTGCCAGCAGCATAGTCAGGGGGCCGACCGGGGAGCTGTTTTTT. Translating gives CASSIVRGPTGELFF.

The rearrangement joins TRBV27 to TRBJ1-1; D is ambiguous. Trimming took off 0 bases at V and 1 base at J, with 12 bases between the two ends. The CDR3 sequence is 16 residues long. The germline CDR1 and CDR2 sequences are MNHEY and SMNVEV (reference sequence). CDR3 residues: CASSLSPASWNTEAFF. The CDR3 region has the DNA TGTGCCAGCAGTTTATCGCCAGCCTCTTGGAACACTGAAGCTTTCTTT.

V and J are TRBV18 and TRBJ2-5; tentative D call: TRBD1 (5 bases). Trimming left V 7 bases short and J 3 bases short, with 12 bases between. CDR1 is KGHSH and CDR2 is LQKENI in the germline V gene. CDR3 size: 13 residues. The CDR3 DNA is TGTGCCAGCTTAATAAGCAGGGAAGAGACCCAGTACTTC. Its protein product is CASLISREETQYF.

This chain connects TRBV28 to TRBJ1-1; D is possibly TRBD1 (5 bases). Germline CDR1 reads MDHEN; CDR2 reads SYDVKM. This CDR3 is built from 16 residues. Trimming left V 4 bases short and J 1 base short, with 16 bases between. CDR3 amino acids: CASSSHLGTRNTEAFF. CDR3 nucleotide sequence: TGTGCCAGCAGTTCGCACCTTGGGACCCGGAACACTGAAGCTTTCTTT.

The chain joins TRBV5-4 to TRBJ2-2; D remains ambiguous. The CDR3 covers 17 residues. Germline CDR1 is SGHNT and CDR2 is YYREEE (reference sequence). Trimming removed 4 bases from V and 4 bases from J, with 20 bases in between. The DNA for the CDR3 is TGTGCCAGCAGCAAGGAAGGGCACGTGACTTCCACCGGGGAGCTGTTTTTT. The encoded protein is CASSKEGHVTSTGELFF.

The chain combines TRBV30 with TRBJ2-1; no firm D call. The CDR3 has 12 residues. Trimming cost V 0 bases and J 5 bases, with 5 bases left between them. In germline, CDR1 is GTSNPN, CDR2 SVGIG (reference sequence). The CDR3 protein is CAWSVMDNEQFF. In nucleotides, the CDR3 is TGTGCCTGGAGTGTAATGGACAATGAGCAGTTCTTC.

This chain links TRBV2 with TRBJ2-1; 13 positions match TRBD2. There are 15 residues in the CDR3. The V segment lost 6 bases and the J segment 7 bases; nucleotides outside the gene matches: 6. Germline CDR1 SNHLY, CDR2 FYNNEI. CDR3 residues: CASRPTSGRANEQFF. In DNA form, the CDR3 reads TGTGCCAGCAGGCCTACTAGCGGGAGGGCAAATGAGCAGTTCTTC.

This clone has only one observation. The J gene is TRBJ2-1, the V gene TRBV11-3; TRBD2 is a possible D gene (6 bases). The V end lost 5 bases, the J end lost 9 bases, and 17 bases lay between the germline ends. Germline loops: CDR1 SGHNT, CDR2 YENEEA. CDR3 length: 14 amino acids. CDR3: CASSTGTPGGEQFF. CDR3 coding DNA: TGTGCCAGCAGCACCGGGACTCCCGGGGGTGAGCAGTTCTTC.

CDR3 loop: CASQLTGDGPQHF. CDR3 in DNA: TGTGCCAGTCAATTAACAGGGGATGGACCCCAGCATTTT. The V and J genes are TRBV6-1 and TRBJ1-5; 7 bases match TRBD1. Trimming cost V 9 bases and J 10 bases; bases outside gene matches: 12. This CDR3 has 13 residues. Germline CDR1 and CDR2: MNHNS and SASEGT.

The V call is TRBV19, the J call TRBJ1-1; D ambiguous. Between the trimmed V and J ends, which lost 3 bases and 8 bases, there was a span of 7 bases. Germline V gene data show CDR1 as LNHDA and CDR2 as SQIVND (reference sequence). CDR3 length: 11 amino acids. The DNA for the CDR3 is TGTGCCAGTAGTATGGTTTCCGAAGCTTTCTTT. It specifies CASSMVSEAFF.

J is TRBJ1-3 and V is TRBV28; D might be TRBD1 (5 bases). Germline V lookup: CDR1 MDHEN, CDR2 SYDVKM. The ends were cut back, 1 base at V and 6 bases at J, with 10 bases in the middle. The CDR3 spans 14 residues. The CDR3 here is CASSLSGTSNTIYF. The DNA of the CDR3 is TGTGCCAGCAGTTTATCCGGGACCTCAAACACCATATATTTT.

The J gene is TRBJ1-6, the V gene TRBV28; no clear D gene. This CDR3 has 12 amino acids. The V gene's germline CDR1 is MDHEN and CDR2 SYDVKM. V shed 11 bases and J shed 13 bases, with 18 bases lying between them. CDR3 DNA: TGTGCCGGCTCACAGCGCTTTAGCCCCCTCCACTTT. This codes for CAGSQRFSPLHF.

The J gene is TRBJ2-4, the V gene TRBV29-1; 10 nucleotides agree with TRBD2. Trimming removed 5 bases from V and 4 bases from J; junction bases left unmatched: 11. Looked up from germline, CDR1 is SQVTM and CDR2 is ANQGSEA. The CDR3 has 16 amino acids. In DNA form, the CDR3 reads TGCAGCGTTATGACAGCGGGAGGGTTGGGGAAAAACATTCAGTACTTC. Amino acids: CSVMTAGGLGKNIQYF.

V and J are TRBV7-8 and TRBJ2-3; perhaps TRBD2 as D (5 bases). The germline CDR1 and CDR2 sequences are SGHVS and FQNEAQ. This CDR3 is built from 16 residues. Trimming pared 5 bases from V and 4 bases from J, leaving 19 bases between. The CDR3 protein is CASSLGSGISADTQYF. The DNA for the CDR3 is TGTGCCAGCAGCCTAGGGTCGGGGATAAGCGCAGATACGCAGTATTTT.

The V call is TRBV9, the J call TRBJ1-1, with unresolved D. The CDR3 loop spans 16 amino acids. The ends were cut back, 0 bases at V and 0 bases at J, with 12 bases in the middle. Germline V gives CDR1 SGDLS, CDR2 YYNGEE. The CDR3 loop reads CASSVGGDRVNTEAFF. The CDR3 nucleotides are TGTGCCAGCAGCGTAGGTGGGGATAGGGTGAACACTGAAGCTTTCTTT.

The V and J genes are TRBV19 and TRBJ2-1; D not certain. Germline CDR1 and CDR2: LNHDA and SQIVND (reference sequence). The CDR3 is 18 amino acids. Between the trimmed V and J ends, which lost 3 bases and 0 bases, there was a span of 18 bases. The CDR3 region has the DNA TGTGCCAGTAGTATGGACCGCCGGCGGTTGAGCTCCTACAATGAGCAGTTCTTC. It encodes CASSMDRRRLSSYNEQFF.

This clone was observed a single time. J is TRBJ2-7 and V is TRBV29-1; D unresolved. This CDR3 region has 15 residues. Trimming left V 3 bases short and J 5 bases short, with 20 bases between. CDR1 is SQVTM, CDR2 ANQGSEA, per germline. The DNA for the CDR3 is TGCAGCGTTGAGTTTTTGGGGTCGCGGTCTGACGAGCAGTACTTC. This codes for CSVEFLGSRSDEQYF.

J is TRBJ2-1 and V is TRBV5-6, with D possibly being TRBD1 or TRBD2 (6 bases each). The ends were cut back, 1 base at V and 8 bases at J, with 25 bases in the middle. Germline V gene sequence: CDR1 SGHDT, CDR2 YYEEEE. The CDR3 covers 18 residues. The CDR3 DNA is TGTGCCAGCAGCTTGAATCTTGGAGGGGGTAGACCCTCCGATGAGCAGTTCTTC. Translating it yields CASSLNLGGGRPSDEQFF.

This clone was seen just once. V gene TRBV2 combines with J gene TRBJ2-5; D tentatively fits TRBD1 or TRBD2 (8 bases each). In germline, CDR1 is SNHLY, CDR2 FYNNEI. The germline V and J ends were trimmed by 11 bases and 5 bases, with 21 bases remaining between them. The length of the CDR3 is 14 residues. The CDR3, as DNA: TGTGCCCGGGGGGGCAGGGGGCTTGGGGAGACCCAGTACTTC. Protein product: CARGGRGLGETQYF.

The rearrangement uses TRBV28 and TRBJ1-1; D might be TRBD1 (6 bases). The CDR3 runs to 19 residues. V gave up 6 bases and J gave up 3 bases, with 29 bases separating them. Germline CDR1 MDHEN, CDR2 SYDVKM. DNA of the CDR3: TGTGCCAGCAGCGGTATGAGGGTAAAGACAGGATCGAAGGACACTGAAGCTTTCTTT. Amino acids: CASSGMRVKTGSKDTEAFF.